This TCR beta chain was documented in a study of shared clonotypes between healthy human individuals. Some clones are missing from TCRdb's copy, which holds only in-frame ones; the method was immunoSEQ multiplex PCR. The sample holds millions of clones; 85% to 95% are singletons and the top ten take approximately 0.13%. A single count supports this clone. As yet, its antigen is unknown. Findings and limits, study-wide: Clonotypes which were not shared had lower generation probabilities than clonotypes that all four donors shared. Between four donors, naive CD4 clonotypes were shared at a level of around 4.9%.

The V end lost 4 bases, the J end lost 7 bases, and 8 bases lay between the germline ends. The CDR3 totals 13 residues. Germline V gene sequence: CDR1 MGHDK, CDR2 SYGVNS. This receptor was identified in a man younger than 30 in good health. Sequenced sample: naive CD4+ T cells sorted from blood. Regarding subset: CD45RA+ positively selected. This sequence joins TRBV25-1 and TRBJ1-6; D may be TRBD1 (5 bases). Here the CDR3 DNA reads TGTGCCAGCAGTGCGGACATAAATTCACCCCTCCACTTT. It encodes CASSADINSPLHF.